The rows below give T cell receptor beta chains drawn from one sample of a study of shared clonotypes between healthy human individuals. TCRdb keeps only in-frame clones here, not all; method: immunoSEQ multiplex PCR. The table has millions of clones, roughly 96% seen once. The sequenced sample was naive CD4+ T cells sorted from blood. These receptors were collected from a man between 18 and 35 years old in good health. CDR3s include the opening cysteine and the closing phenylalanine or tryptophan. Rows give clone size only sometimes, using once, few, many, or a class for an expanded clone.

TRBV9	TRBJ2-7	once	CASSVGHGGYEQYF
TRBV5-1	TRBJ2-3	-	CASSSQTGLAADTQYF
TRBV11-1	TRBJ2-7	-	CASSLGLNYEQYF
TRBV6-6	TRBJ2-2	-	CASSYIGGDTGELFF
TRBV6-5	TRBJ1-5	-	CASSYRQGGQPQHF
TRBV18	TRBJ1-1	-	CASSPSRDRGSAFF
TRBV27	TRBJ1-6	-	CASSFRTGGDSNNSPLHF
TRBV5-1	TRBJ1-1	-	CASSSQGAAEAFF
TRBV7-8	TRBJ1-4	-	CASSLGSGTAATNEKLFF
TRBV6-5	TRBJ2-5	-	CASSYSGSRREETQYF
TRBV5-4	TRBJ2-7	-	CASSSRTSNNEQYF
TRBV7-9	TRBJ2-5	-	CASSLGLAGEETQYF
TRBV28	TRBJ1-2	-	CASSSLGGLLGGYTF
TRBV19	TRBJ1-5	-	CASSIAENQPQHF
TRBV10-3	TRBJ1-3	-	CAISDQYTATIYF
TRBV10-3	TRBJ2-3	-	CAISEEGTGRITDTQYF
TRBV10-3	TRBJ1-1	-	CAISGQRNTEAFF
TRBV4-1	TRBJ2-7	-	CASSQAVASGSYEQYF
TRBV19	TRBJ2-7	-	CASSSSGTERYEQYF
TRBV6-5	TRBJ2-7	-	CASSRAGDYEQYF
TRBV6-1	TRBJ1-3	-	CASSEVPDGTSGNTIYF
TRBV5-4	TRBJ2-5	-	CASSLALAGGQETQYF
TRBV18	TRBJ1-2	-	CASSLLTGEDYGYTF
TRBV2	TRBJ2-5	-	CASRGEVGETQYF
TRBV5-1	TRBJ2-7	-	CASSLGATGWYEQYF
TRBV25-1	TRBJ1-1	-	CASTPSHTNTEAFF
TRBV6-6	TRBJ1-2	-	CASSSSTGYGYTF
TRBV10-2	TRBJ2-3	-	CASKGTGFTDTQYF
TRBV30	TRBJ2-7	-	CAWSVGGGEQYF
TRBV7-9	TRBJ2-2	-	CASSLRTGAGGELFF
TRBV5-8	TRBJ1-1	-	CASSQWTVTEAFF
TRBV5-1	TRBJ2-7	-	CASSPQGSYEQYF
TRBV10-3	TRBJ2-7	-	CAPRWDASYEQYF
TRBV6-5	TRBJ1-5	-	CASSYSADSNQPQHF
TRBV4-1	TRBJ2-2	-	CASSQDRAGEGELFF
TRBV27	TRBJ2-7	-	CASSFSSGRAVEQYF
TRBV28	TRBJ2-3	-	CASSFADTQYF
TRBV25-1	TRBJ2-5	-	CASSEQPGVQETQYF
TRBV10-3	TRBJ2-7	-	CAISSGAGTYEQYF
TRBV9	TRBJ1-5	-	CASSPRKPQHF
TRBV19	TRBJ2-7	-	CASSTGSHGYEQYF
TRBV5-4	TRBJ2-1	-	CASSLGGGPQIF
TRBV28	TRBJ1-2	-	CASSFRLVLYGYTF
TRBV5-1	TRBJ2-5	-	CASSYSGGYQETQYF
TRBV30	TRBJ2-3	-	CAWSAGLAGGSDTQYF
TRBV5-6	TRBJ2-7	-	CASSLETGNRGYEQYF
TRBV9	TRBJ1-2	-	CASSPSIRVDGYTF